A single sample gave rise to the 14 T cell receptor beta chains below, sequenced in a study. TCRdb processed the 5' RACE reads anew with MiXCR; each CDR3 protein has one entry. The sample has 55,000 to 75,000 distinct CDR3 sequences; 25% to 35% are singletons. Source material: tumor-infiltrating naive CD4+ T cells sorted from the breast tumor. The subset is: naive CD4+ T cells, CD4+CD45RA+CD25-. Every receptor here comes from a female donor with breast cancer.

CDR3 loop: CASSPPWEYGYTF. The CDR3 DNA is TGTGCCAGCAGCCCGCCCTGGGAATATGGCTACACCTTC. V gene TRBV4-2 combines with J gene TRBJ1-2; no definite D call. Germline-derived CDR1 and CDR2 are LGHNA and YNFKEQ. The CDR3 contains 13 residues. V was trimmed by 4 bases and J by 5 bases, leaving 11 bases between them.

This clonotype was detected only once. The germline gene is not matched at one end of the junction; a read error may be the cause. The chain recombines TRBV10-3 with TRBJ1-2; 7 nucleotides line up with TRBD1. The CDR3 has 15 amino acids. The germline V gene has CDR1 ENHRY and CDR2 SYGVKD. The CDR3 spells CAISEDREGDYGYAF. The CDR3, as DNA: TGTGCCATCAGTGAGGACAGGGAGGGGGACTATGGCTACGCCTTC.

J is TRBJ2-2 and V is TRBV12-3 or TRBV12-4; 14 nucleotides line up with TRBD2. After removal of 5 bases from V and 5 bases from J, the junction contained 7 bases not matched to a gene. The length of the CDR3 is 17 residues. CDR3 loop: CASSIRGLAGETGELFF. Written as DNA, the CDR3 is TGTGCCAGCAGTATCCGGGGACTAGCGGGGGAGACCGGGGAGCTGTTTTTT.

This clonotype is termed medium-sized (0.01 to 0.1%). The chain is built from TRBV4-2 and TRBJ2-7; D is possibly TRBD1 (5 bases). V was shortened by 0 bases and J by 6 bases, with 9 bases between the two germline ends. The CDR3 sequence is 13 residues long. From germline, CDR1 is LGHNA and CDR2 YNFKEQ. The CDR3 sequence is CASSQEGVSEQYF. DNA of the CDR3: TGTGCCAGCAGCCAAGAAGGGGTGAGCGAGCAGTACTTC.

The chain links TRBV7-9 to TRBJ2-3; TRBD2 aligns across 10 bases. The CDR3 is made up of 16 amino acids. V trimming: 2 bases; J trimming: 3 bases; junction bases outside the gene matches: 5. CDR1 and CDR2 (germline): SEHNR, FQNEAQ (reference sequence). The CDR3 bases are TGTGCCAGCAGCTTACCCAGCGGGGGGGCGACAGATACGCAGTATTTT. Translated, it gives CASSLPSGGATDTQYF.

This clonotype showed up just a few times. The chain combines TRBV6-2 or TRBV6-3 with TRBJ1-1; 7 nucleotides line up with TRBD1. The CDR3 consists of 15 residues. Germline CDR1 reads MNHEY; CDR2 reads SVGEGT. Germline trimming cut 4 bases from V and 1 base from J; bases unmatched to any gene: 6. CDR3 DNA: TGTGCCAGCAGTTTGAACAGGGGTCGGAACACTGAAGCTTTCTTT. Amino acid sequence: CASSLNRGRNTEAFF.

Comment on this clonotype: An end of the junction differs from the germline gene, which may be a read error. The rearrangement joins TRBV6-1 to TRBJ1-1; D remains unclear. The germline V gene has CDR1 MNHNS and CDR2 SASEGT. The CDR3 sequence is 12 residues long. The DNA for the CDR3 is TGTGCCAGCAGTGAACAGGTGACTGAAGCTTCCTTT. The encoded protein is CASSEQVTEASF.

V usage is TRBV7-6 and J usage is TRBJ1-3, with unresolved D. The CDR3 runs 16 residues. V shed 4 bases and J shed 0 bases, with 13 bases lying between them. The germline gives CDR1 SGHVS, CDR2 FNYEAQ. CDR3 nucleotides: TGTGCCAGCAGCTCCCAGACATTCGGCTCTGGAAACACCATATATTTT. As protein: CASSSQTFGSGNTIYF. Full variable domain (rest looked up from reference TRBV7-6 and TRBJ1-3): GAGVSQSPRYKVTKRGQDVALRCDPISGHVSLYWYRQALGQGPEFLTYFNYEAQQDKSGLPNDRFSAERPEGSISTLTIQRTEQRDSAMYRCASSSQTFGSGNTIYFGEGSWLTVV.

This clonotype was seen more than once but under ten times. The chain links TRBV27 to TRBJ1-1, with D possibly TRBD1 on 6 matching bases. Germline V lookup: CDR1 MNHEY, CDR2 SMNVEV (reference sequence). V lost 0 bases to trimming and J lost 5 bases, with 13 bases between them. The CDR3 loop spans 15 amino acids. DNA of the CDR3: TGTGCCAGCAGTTTATCAGTCCGGGGGCGAACTGAAGCTTTCTTT. Its translation: CASSLSVRGRTEAFF.

The V gene is TRBV18, the J gene TRBJ2-3, with 7 positions matching TRBD1. Germline assignment: CDR1 KGHSH and CDR2 LQKENI. V was clipped by 0 bases and J by 1 base; unmatched bases: 7. There are 17 residues in the CDR3. The CDR3 sequence is CASSPPVVTGGTDTQYF. The CDR3 DNA reads as TGTGCCAGCTCACCACCGGTCGTCACAGGGGGCACAGATACGCAGTATTTT.

The J gene is TRBJ2-7, the V gene TRBV5-5; tentatively, D is TRBD1 (5 bases). Per the germline V gene, CDR1 is SGHKS and CDR2 is YYEKEE (reference sequence). The V end lost 4 bases, the J end lost 0 bases, and 14 bases lay between the germline ends. The CDR3 has 15 residues. CDR3: CASSVDSLSSYEQYF. The CDR3, as DNA: TGTGCCAGCAGCGTCGACAGTTTGAGCTCCTACGAGCAGTACTTC.

This clonotype turned up a few times. The chain combines TRBV12-3 or TRBV12-4 with TRBJ2-7, with D unresolved. V was shortened by 0 bases and J by 0 bases, with 6 bases between the two germline ends. The CDR3 is 14 amino acids. The DNA for the CDR3 is TGTGCCAGCAGTTTAGCACTTCACTCCTACGAGCAGTACTTC. Its protein product is CASSLALHSYEQYF.

On this clonotype: This clone may be a read error of a much larger clone one base away. The V and J genes are TRBV5-1 and TRBJ1-1; 10 nucleotides line up with TRBD1. Germline assignment: CDR1 SGHRS and CDR2 YFSETQ. The CDR3 has 16 residues. CDR3 residues: CASGLETGGLWTEAFF. CDR3 coding DNA: TGCGCCAGCGGCTTGGAGACAGGGGGCTTGTGGACTGAAGCTTTCTTT.

CDR3 bases: TGTGCCAGCAGCCATACAGGCCAGGGAGATGGCTACACCTTC. This encodes CASSHTGQGDGYTF. The genes are TRBV3-1 and TRBJ1-2; weak D call: TRBD1 (5 bases). Between the trimmed V and J ends, which lost 3 bases and 6 bases, there was a span of 14 bases. The CDR3 consists of 14 residues. CDR1 and CDR2 (germline): LGHDT, YNNKEL (reference sequence).